This is a list of T cell receptor beta chains from one sample in a study of identifying expanded T cells in peripheral blood. Here immunoSEQ multiplex PCR was the method, and the copy in TCRdb shows in-frame clones only, minus some. This table holds 100,000 to 150,000 clones, around 88% found once. Sequenced: blood. Every receptor here comes from a person aged 18 to 70 in good health. The CDR3 runs from the conserved cysteine through the conserved F or W. D genes are given only for firm matches. Not all rows give a size; the values are once, few, many and, for expanded clones, a class.

J gene,clone size,V gene,D gene,CDR3 DNA,CDR3 protein
TRBJ1-5,.,TRBV27,.,TGTGCCAGCAGTCCTTTGAACCTCAATCAGCCCCAGCATTTT,CASSPLNLNQPQHF
TRBJ1-3,.,TRBV29-1,.,TGCAGCGTTCTCTCGAGGGGAAACACCATATATTTT,CSVLSRGNTIYF
TRBJ2-7,.,TRBV7-2,.,TGTGCCAGCAGCTTAGTCCCTAGTCCCTACGAGCAGTACTTC,CASSLVPSPYEQYF
TRBJ1-2,.,TRBV6-1,.,TGTGCCAGCAGTTTAGACAGGCGCTCGATTTTC,CASSLDRRSIF
TRBJ1-5,few,TRBV4-1,.,TGCGCCAGCAGCCAAGATCGGTTAGGTCAGCCCCAGCATTTT,CASSQDRLGQPQHF
TRBJ2-3,.,TRBV28,TRBD2,TGTGCCAGCAGCCGACTAGCGGGAGGTATAGATACGCAGTATTTT,CASSRLAGGIDTQYF
TRBJ1-2,once,TRBV6-6,TRBD1,TGTGCCAGCAGTTTTGGGACAGATAACTATGGCTACACCTTC,CASSFGTDNYGYTF
TRBJ2-1,.,TRBV16,TRBD2,TGTGCCAGCAGCCCCTACCCACTACTAGCGGCAATTTACAATGAGCAGTTCTTC,CASSPYPLLAAIYNEQFF
TRBJ2-7,.,TRBV10-3,.,TGTGCCATCAGTGAAAGGCACGCTTTCGAGCAGTACTTC,CAISERHAFEQYF
TRBJ2-7,.,TRBV7-9,TRBD1,TGTGCCAGCAGTTTAACAGGGGGCGCGGGCTCCTACGAGCAGTACTTC,CASSLTGGAGSYEQYF
TRBJ2-7,.,TRBV5-1,.,TGCGCCAGCAGCTTGGGGACAGCACCCTACGAGCAGTACTTC,CASSLGTAPYEQYF
TRBJ1-1,once,TRBV11-3,.,TGTGCCAGCAGCTTTTCCGGTAGTACTGAAGCTTTCTTT,CASSFSGSTEAFF
TRBJ2-5,few,TRBV28,TRBD2,TGTGCCAGCAGCCGCCGGGACCGGGGGGAAGAGACCCAGTACTTC,CASSRRDRGEETQYF
TRBJ1-1,.,TRBV7-6,.,TGTGCCAGTAGGGGTCCGGGGAACACTGAAGCTTTCTTT,CASRGPGNTEAFF
TRBJ1-2,few,TRBV7-2,.,TGTGCCAGCAGCCCCCAGCGGGGCTACTCGTTCTATGGCTACACCTTC,CASSPQRGYSFYGYTF
TRBJ2-1,.,TRBV7-8,TRBD1,TGTGCCAGCAGCTTGGACAGGGGGGATGGTGATGAGCAGTTCTTC,CASSLDRGDGDEQFF
TRBJ1-1,.,TRBV7-9,.,TGTGCCAGCAGCTTAGCCGGCACGAACACTGAAGCTTTCTTT,CASSLAGTNTEAFF
TRBJ2-1,.,TRBV5-6,.,TGTGCCAGCAGCTTCGTCGGAGGTCCTTACAATGAGCAGTTCTTC,CASSFVGGPYNEQFF
TRBJ1-1,.,TRBV10-3,.,TGTGCCACCTCGAAATCCTCCGGGACTGAAGCTTTCTTT,CATSKSSGTEAFF
TRBJ1-5,.,TRBV4-2,.,TGTGCCAGCAGCCAAGACGGGGTTAACAATCAGCCCCAGCATTTT,CASSQDGVNNQPQHF
TRBJ1-5,.,TRBV4-3,.,TGCGCCAGCAACCTCTTATTCTGTGGCCTTAGCAATCAGCCCCAGCATTTT,CASNLLFCGLSNQPQHF
TRBJ1-2,.,TRBV6-1,.,TGTGCCAGCAGTGAAGTTGGGTTTGGCTACACCTTC,CASSEVGFGYTF
TRBJ1-5,.,TRBV5-8,.,TGTGCCAGCAGCCCTCACGGACCGACGATGGGACAGCCCCAGCATTTT,CASSPHGPTMGQPQHF
TRBJ1-6,many,TRBV10-3,.,TGTGCCATCAGTGAGTCGTTGCAGGCTAATTCACCCCTCCACTTT,CAISESLQANSPLHF
TRBJ2-3,.,TRBV5-4,TRBD1,TGTGCCAGCAGCTTGGCGGGACAGGGAGCGGATACGCAGTATTTT,CASSLAGQGADTQYF
TRBJ1-1,.,TRBV5-1,.,TGCGCCAGTTCCCAAAGTGGGGAAATTGAAGCTTTCTTT,CASSQSGEIEAFF
TRBJ1-5,.,TRBV6-6,TRBD1,TGTGCCAGCAGTTCCGACAGGGCAGGCAATCAGCCCCAGCATTTT,CASSSDRAGNQPQHF
TRBJ2-3,.,TRBV14,.,TGTGCCAGCCAAAGACTACTGTACACAGATACGCAGTATTTT,CASQRLLYTDTQYF
TRBJ1-4,.,TRBV25-1,.,TGTGCCAGCAGTGGGGACGGTCGTAATGAAAAACTGTTTTTT,CASSGDGRNEKLFF
TRBJ2-7,.,TRBV10-3,TRBD2,TGTGCCATCAGTGCCCCTAGCGGGGGGATGAGCTCCTACGAGCAGTACTTC,CAISAPSGGMSSYEQYF
TRBJ2-3,.,TRBV5-1,.,TGCGCCAGCAGCTTGGGAATCACAGATACGCAGTATTTT,CASSLGITDTQYF
TRBJ2-7,.,TRBV7-9,TRBD1,TGTGCCAGCAGCGATACAGGGGGCGAGCAGTACTTC,CASSDTGGEQYF
TRBJ2-1,once,TRBV9,.,TGTGCCAGCAGCGTAGATGCGTACAATGAGCAGTTCTTC,CASSVDAYNEQFF
TRBJ2-7,.,TRBV7-2,TRBD2,TGTGCCAGCAGCCTACTAGCGGGGGGCGTACGGAAGCAGTACTTC,CASSLLAGGVRKQYF
TRBJ1-5,.,TRBV10-3,.,TGTGCCATCAGTGAAGGAGGGGAAGGTCAGCCCCAGCATTTT,CAISEGGEGQPQHF
TRBJ2-2,once,TRBV11-1,.,TGTGCCAGCGGCGCGTGGGTTGGCACCGGGGAGCTGTTTTTT,CASGAWVGTGELFF
TRBJ1-6,.,TRBV7-2,.,TGTGCCAGCAGCTCAAGTCCCCCGGGTGGTAATTCACCCCTCCACTTT,CASSSSPPGGNSPLHF
TRBJ2-1,.,TRBV7-8,.,TGTGCCAGCAGCCCTAGAGGTGGGCGCTACAATGAGCAGTTCTTC,CASSPRGGRYNEQFF
TRBJ2-7,.,TRBV7-2,.,TGTGCCAGCAGCTTATCAGGGATGAACGAGCAGTACTTC,CASSLSGMNEQYF
TRBJ1-2,many,TRBV4-2,.,TGTGCCAGCAGCCAAGATTTGGGCGCCTATGGCTACACCTTC,CASSQDLGAYGYTF